The 14 T cell receptor beta chains below come from one sample, sequenced in a study of blood T cell repertoires in COVID-19. The protocol was immunoSEQ multiplex PCR, while the TCRdb copy is restricted to in-frame clones and leaves out a portion. Of 70,000 to 90,000 clones in the sample, roughly 85% were seen once. Sequenced: peripheral blood. The receptor source for this set is a man in his sixties with acute or convalescent COVID-19.

The rearrangement links TRBV7-2 to TRBJ1-1; D not resolved. Germline V lookup: CDR1 SGHTA, CDR2 FQGNSA. CDR3 length: 14 residues. Trimming removed 3 bases at V and 2 bases at J, with 10 bases between. CDR3 sequence: CASSLVGDNTEAFF. CDR3 DNA sequence: TGTGCCAGCAGCTTGGTGGGCGATAACACTGAAGCTTTCTTT.

The rearrangement uses TRBV7-9 and TRBJ1-3; possibly TRBD1 for D (5 bases). Germline V CDR1 and CDR2: SEHNR, FQNEAQ (reference sequence). Trimming took 4 bases from V and 2 from J, leaving 12 bases between them. There are 15 residues in the CDR3. The CDR3 is CASSYKQVPGNTIYF. CDR3 DNA: TGTGCCAGCAGCTATAAACAGGTCCCTGGAAACACCATATATTTT.

The chain has TRBV9 and TRBJ1-2; no definite D call. The V gene's germline CDR1 is SGDLS and CDR2 YYNGEE. Trimming took 4 bases from V and 4 from J, leaving 11 bases between them. There are 13 residues in the CDR3. Here the CDR3 DNA reads TGTGCCAGCAGCCCCCGAGGAGCCTATGGCTACACCTTC. Translating it yields CASSPRGAYGYTF.

The chain links TRBV7-9 to TRBJ1-5; D not certain. Germline V lookup: CDR1 SEHNR, CDR2 FQNEAQ (reference sequence). This CDR3 has 12 amino acids. V dropped 4 bases and J dropped 4 bases, with 5 bases sitting between them. CDR3 in amino acids: CASSSGNQPQHF. CDR3 sequence (DNA): TGTGCCAGCAGCTCGGGGAATCAGCCCCAGCATTTT.

The CDR3, as DNA: TGTGCCAGCAGCCCAGGACTAGTTTCATATACAGATACGCAGTATTTT. It encodes CASSPGLVSYTDTQYF. The chain joins TRBV7-2 to TRBJ2-3, with 7 nucleotides matching TRBD2. Germline V gene sequence: CDR1 SGHTA, CDR2 FQGNSA. CDR3 size: 16 residues. Trimming cost V 5 bases and J 3 bases; bases outside gene matches: 11.

The chain links TRBV30 to TRBJ1-5; 9 nucleotides line up with TRBD1. The V gene end was trimmed by 0 bases and the J gene end by 0 bases; junction bases not matched to a gene: 9. Looked up from germline, CDR1 is GTSNPN and CDR2 is SVGIG (reference sequence). The CDR3 is 18 amino acids. CDR3 in DNA: TGTGCCTGGAGTGTATACACAGGGGGCCATTATAGCAATCAGCCCCAGCATTTT. Translation: CAWSVYTGGHYSNQPQHF.

The J gene is TRBJ2-3, the V gene TRBV3-1 (or the pseudogene TRBV3-2), with TRBD2 matching 8 bases. The CDR3 runs 16 residues. The germline gives CDR1 LGHDT, CDR2 YNNKEL (reference sequence). V lost 3 bases and J lost 0; bases outside the gene matches: 5. CDR3 coding DNA: TGTGCCAGCAGCCATAGACGGGGGGGGAGCACAGATACGCAGTATTTT. It codes for CASSHRRGGSTDTQYF.

This rearrangement joins TRBV5-4 to TRBJ2-2, with a tentative D call TRBD2 (6 bases). V was pared by 0 bases and J by 6 bases, with 12 bases between. CDR1 is SGHNT, CDR2 YYREEE, per germline (reference sequence). The CDR3 loop spans 15 amino acids. The DNA of the CDR3 is TGTGCCAGCAGCTTGGGGGGTATAGCGGCCGGGGAGCTGTTTTTT. Residues: CASSLGGIAAGELFF.

This clone came up a few times. The rearrangement joins TRBV29-1 to TRBJ1-3, with D unresolved. The CDR3 extends over 14 amino acids. Per the germline V gene, CDR1 is SQVTM and CDR2 is ANQGSEA. Trimming removed 0 bases from V and 7 bases from J, with 13 bases in between. CDR3 sequence: CSVEDVGRGNTIYF. In nucleotides, the CDR3 is TGCAGCGTTGAAGACGTAGGCCGGGGTAACACCATATATTTT.

The rearrangement joins TRBV7-9 to TRBJ1-4; tentatively, D is TRBD1 (5 bases). Trimming stripped 0 bases from V and 4 bases from J, with 6 bases between. The CDR3 is 14 residues long. Germline V gene lookup returns CDR1 SEHNR and CDR2 FQNEAQ (reference sequence). The CDR3 bases are TGTGCCAGCAGCTTAGCGGGGGGTAATGAAAAACTGTTTTTT. This encodes CASSLAGGNEKLFF.

J is TRBJ2-7 and V is TRBV11-2, with D maybe TRBD2 (5 bases). Trimming took off 3 bases at V and 4 bases at J, with 7 bases between the two ends. Germline lookup yields CDR1 SGHAT and CDR2 FQNNGV. The CDR3 spans 12 residues. The CDR3 DNA sequence: TGTGCCAGCAGCTTGACGGGATACGAGCAGTACTTC. It codes for CASSLTGYEQYF.

This clone occurred a few times. The V call is TRBV4-1, the J call TRBJ1-5; 7 bases agree with TRBD1. The germline V gene has CDR1 MGHRA and CDR2 YSYEKL. The CDR3 is made up of 16 amino acids. Germline trimming cut 4 bases from V and 4 bases from J; bases unmatched to any gene: 10. In nucleotides, the CDR3 is TGCGCCAGCAGCCTCTCAAACGGCAGGGGGAATCAGCCCCAGCATTTT. Translating it yields CASSLSNGRGNQPQHF.

The rearrangement uses TRBV6-4 and TRBJ2-2; TRBD1 matches 8 bases. V lost 5 bases and J lost 5; bases outside the gene matches: 10. CDR1 is MRHNA and CDR2 is SNTAGT in the germline V gene. The CDR3 totals 16 residues. The CDR3 bases are TGTGCCAGCAGTCCCACCCGGACAGGGCGAACCGGGGAGCTGTTTTTT. This translates into CASSPTRTGRTGELFF.

V is TRBV11-1 and J is TRBJ2-1; TRBD2 agrees at 8 bases. V shed 4 bases and J 8 bases; nucleotides not matched to a gene: 7. CDR1 is SGHAT, CDR2 FQDESV, per germline (reference sequence). This CDR3 is 14 amino acids long. Written as DNA, the CDR3 is TGTGCCAGCAGCTCCGGGACTAGTCTGCATGAGCAGTTCTTC. Protein product: CASSSGTSLHEQFF.